A single sample is the source of the 27 T cell receptor beta chains below, sequenced in a study of vaccination effects on CD4 cells after COVID-19. The antigens for these receptors are not known. Following an approximately 11-day culture, CD4+ T cells were purified. The method was immunoSEQ multiplex PCR; TCRdb's version includes in-frame clones alone and lacks a portion of them. This sample yields 70,000 to 85,000 clones, of which roughly three quarters are seen a single time; roughly 2% belongs to the top ten. Source: CD4+ T cells from PBMCs cultured without peptide, taken before COVID-19 vaccination. The receptors shown here come from a human donor who received a COVID-19 vaccine.

This clone has only one observation. The rearrangement links TRBV6-1 to TRBJ1-2; no firm D call. The germline CDR1 and CDR2 sequences are MNHNS and SASEGT. The CDR3 contains 12 residues. Trimming took off 4 bases at V and 3 bases at J, with 6 bases between the two ends. The CDR3 sequence: CASSAAHYGYTF. DNA of the CDR3: TGTGCCAGCAGTGCAGCTCACTATGGCTACACCTTC.

The J gene is TRBJ2-2, the V gene TRBV9; possibly TRBD1 for D (6 bases). Trimming stripped 1 base from V and 8 bases from J, with 15 bases between. Germline CDR1 and CDR2: SGDLS and YYNGEE. The CDR3 totals 15 residues. CDR3 DNA: TGTGCCAGCAGCGTATCCGCTTACAGGGTTGGGGAGCTGTTTTTT. This gives the protein CASSVSAYRVGELFF.

The rearrangement joins TRBV5-1 to TRBJ1-6; D not certain. Germline loops: CDR1 SGHRS, CDR2 YFSETQ. The CDR3 sequence is 13 residues long. V lost 2 bases to trimming and J lost 7 bases, with 7 bases between them. DNA of the CDR3: TGCGCCAGCAGCTTAGTAGGAAATTCACCCCTCCACTTT. As protein: CASSLVGNSPLHF.

The chain links TRBV6-1 to TRBJ1-5; unclear D gene. The germline V and J ends were trimmed by 3 bases and 9 bases, with 9 bases remaining between them. CDR1 is MNHNS and CDR2 is SASEGT in the germline V gene. The CDR3 consists of 12 residues. As DNA, the CDR3 is TGTGCCAGCAGTGATGGCGTTCCGCCCCAGCATTTT. Protein product: CASSDGVPPQHF.

The rearrangement uses TRBV12-3 or TRBV12-4 and TRBJ1-2; D unresolved. The V and J ends lost 4 bases and 7 bases respectively, with 7 bases between them. This CDR3 is 11 amino acids long. CDR3 amino acids: CASSYRSGYTF. The CDR3 DNA reads as TGTGCCAGCAGTTACAGAAGTGGCTACACCTTC.

The CDR3 loop is CASRTWEPTGELFF. CDR3 nucleotide sequence: TGTGCCAGCAGAACTTGGGAACCCACCGGGGAGCTGTTTTTT. The chain carries TRBV6-5 and TRBJ2-2; D remains ambiguous. The CDR3 has 14 amino acids. V was clipped by 6 bases and J by 4 bases, with 12 bases between them. Germline CDR1 reads MNHEY; CDR2 reads SVGAGI.

The V call is TRBV30, the J call TRBJ1-5; maybe TRBD1 (6 bases). Germline CDR1 reads GTSNPN; CDR2 reads SVGIG (reference sequence). CDR3 length equals 14 residues. Trimming left V 1 base short and J 7 bases short, with 14 bases between. The CDR3 loop reads CAWSELRGGQPQHF. CDR3 nucleotide sequence: TGTGCCTGGAGTGAACTCAGGGGTGGCCAGCCCCAGCATTTT.

This clone has just one count. This rearrangement joins TRBV5-4 to TRBJ1-4; weak D call: TRBD1 (5 bases). The ends were cut back, 0 bases at V and 5 bases at J, with 11 bases in the middle. Germline V gene data show CDR1 as SGHNT and CDR2 as YYREEE (reference sequence). This CDR3 is built from 15 residues. CDR3: CASSLGSGGNEKLFF. The CDR3 DNA reads TGTGCCAGCAGCTTGGGGTCGGGGGGGAATGAAAAACTGTTTTTT.

The V call is TRBV18, the J call TRBJ2-1; possibly TRBD1 for D (7 bases). CDR3 length: 15 amino acids. The ends were cut back, 2 bases at V and 6 bases at J, with 14 bases in the middle. Germline loops: CDR1 KGHSH, CDR2 LQKENI. CDR3 loop: CASSPKQGTFNEQFF. CDR3 coding DNA: TGTGCCAGCTCACCAAAACAGGGGACTTTCAATGAGCAGTTCTTC.

The CDR3 bases are TGTGCCAGCAGTTCGACAGGGACTAGCAATCAGCCCCAGCATTTT. Translating it yields CASSSTGTSNQPQHF. The V and J genes are TRBV28 and TRBJ1-5, with 7 bases identical to TRBD1. The CDR3 totals 15 residues. The trim removed 4 bases at V and 0 bases at J, leaving 3 bases unmatched. Germline loops: CDR1 MDHEN, CDR2 SYDVKM. Filled out from reference TRBV28 and TRBJ1-5, the complete variable domain reads DVKVTQSSRYLVKRTGEKVFLECVQDMDHENMFWYRQDPGLGLRLIYFSYDVKMKEKGDIPEGYSVSREKKERFSLILESASTNQTSMYLCASSSTGTSNQPQHFGDGTRLSIL.

The chain links TRBV2 to TRBJ1-1; 7 nucleotides agree with TRBD1. The CDR3 is made up of 14 amino acids. The J segment lost 4 bases and the V segment lost 6 bases, leaving 8 bases of the junction unmatched. Germline loops: CDR1 SNHLY, CDR2 FYNNEI. The CDR3 DNA sequence: TGTGCCAGCAGCCGACAGGGATTTTCCACTGAAGCTTTCTTT. It specifies CASSRQGFSTEAFF.

CDR3 sequence reads: CASSADRHGELFF. The DNA for the CDR3 is TGTGCCAGCAGCGCAGACAGGCACGGGGAGCTGTTTTTT. V is TRBV7-8 and J is TRBJ2-2; possibly TRBD1 for D (6 bases). V gave up 5 bases and J gave up 7 bases, with 11 bases separating them. The length of the CDR3 is 13 residues. CDR1 is SGHVS, CDR2 FQNEAQ, per germline.

The chain links TRBV30 to TRBJ1-1; D might be TRBD1 (6 bases). The CDR3 consists of 14 residues. The germline V and J ends were trimmed by 2 bases and 4 bases, with 14 bases remaining between them. The germline gives CDR1 GTSNPN, CDR2 SVGIG (reference sequence). In DNA, the CDR3 is TGTGCCTGGAGTTTCAAAGGGGGAGGCACTGAAGCTTTCTTT. It translates to CAWSFKGGGTEAFF.

V and J are TRBV5-5 and TRBJ2-5; no firm D call. Germline lookup yields CDR1 SGHKS and CDR2 YYEKEE (reference sequence). The CDR3 is 15 residues long. The V gene lost 3 bases and the J gene lost 1 base, with 13 bases spanning the gap. CDR3 in DNA: TGTGCCAGCAGCTCAAAAATCGTGGTCCAAGAGACCCAGTACTTC. Translating it yields CASSSKIVVQETQYF. Variable domain in full (rest from reference TRBV5-5 and TRBJ2-5): DAGVTQSPTHLIKTRGQQVTLRCSPISGHKSVSWYQQVLGQGPQFIFQYYEKEERGRGNFPDRFSARQFPNYSSELNVNALLLGDSALYLCASSSKIVVQETQYFGPGTRLLVL.

V gene TRBV7-2 combines with J gene TRBJ2-3; D possibly matches TRBD1 or TRBD2 (7 bases each). The germline V gene encodes CDR1 SGHTA and CDR2 FQGNSA. The V gene lost 5 bases and the J gene lost 6 bases, with 15 bases spanning the gap. The CDR3 length is 14 residues. The CDR3 DNA reads as TGTGCCAGCAGCCCAGGGGGGGGAGGGGATACGCAGTATTTT. Its protein is CASSPGGGGDTQYF.

A few counts support this clone. The chain recombines TRBV18 with TRBJ2-2, with D unclear. Germline CDR1 KGHSH, CDR2 LQKENI. The V gene lost 2 bases and the J gene lost 1 base, with 5 bases spanning the gap. The CDR3 consists of 14 residues. The CDR3 sequence: CASSPTVNTGELFF. Written as DNA, the CDR3 is TGTGCCAGCTCACCAACAGTGAACACCGGGGAGCTGTTTTTT.

This chain links TRBV10-2 with TRBJ1-3; D not certain. Trimming shortened V by 3 bases and J by 0 bases, and 6 bases separated the two germline ends. This CDR3 is 14 amino acids long. The germline gives CDR1 WSHSY, CDR2 SAAADI. CDR3 in DNA: TGCGCCAGCAGTGACTACAGCTCTGGAAACACCATATATTTT. Its protein is CASSDYSSGNTIYF.

The rearrangement joins TRBV24-1 to TRBJ2-3; 8 positions agree with TRBD2. The CDR3 consists of 16 residues. V gave up 3 bases and J gave up 4 bases; unmatched junction bases: 8. Germline V gene data show CDR1 as KGHDR and CDR2 as SFDVKD. The CDR3 coding sequence is TGTGCCACCAGTGATCCGGGGGGGGGCTCCTCAGATACGCAGTATTTT. Protein: CATSDPGGGSSDTQYF.

V is TRBV7-9 and J is TRBJ2-5, with D uncertain. V lost 1 base to trimming and J lost 0 bases, with 18 bases between them. CDR1 SEHNR and CDR2 FQNEAQ come from the germline V gene (reference sequence). The CDR3 sequence is 18 residues long. CDR3 region: CASSLVQNWHKYQETQYF. DNA of the CDR3: TGTGCCAGCAGCTTAGTCCAAAATTGGCATAAGTACCAAGAGACCCAGTACTTC.

The chain is built from TRBV6-5 and TRBJ2-3; D is undetermined. V was cut by 0 bases and J by 2 bases, with 9 bases left in between. Germline lookup yields CDR1 MNHEY and CDR2 SVGAGI. The CDR3 contains 15 residues. The CDR3 loop is CASSYSRAPTDTQYF. The CDR3 bases are TGTGCCAGCAGTTACTCTAGGGCCCCCACAGATACGCAGTATTTT.

The chain joins TRBV7-3 to TRBJ2-3, with D possibly being TRBD1 or TRBD2 (5 bases each). The CDR3 is made up of 14 amino acids. Germline V gene sequence: CDR1 SGHTA, CDR2 FQGTGA. Trimming shortened V by 6 bases and J by 6 bases, and 16 bases separated the two germline ends. The CDR3 DNA reads TGTGCCAGCAGGGTATCCGGGGCAACGGATACGCAGTATTTT. Encoded protein: CASRVSGATDTQYF.

This clone was detected only a few times. The chain recombines TRBV4-1 with TRBJ1-2; weak D call: TRBD1 (5 bases). Germline V gene data show CDR1 as MGHRA and CDR2 as YSYEKL. Trimming shortened V by 0 bases and J by 4 bases, and 15 bases separated the two germline ends. This CDR3 is 16 amino acids long. The CDR3 sequence: CASSQEGSGQSYGYTF. The CDR3 bases are TGCGCCAGCAGCCAAGAGGGGTCAGGGCAGAGCTATGGCTACACCTTC.

This sequence joins TRBV18 and TRBJ2-2; 7 bases agree with TRBD1. This CDR3 spans 16 amino acids. The J segment lost 5 bases and the V segment lost 4 bases, leaving 10 bases of the junction unmatched. Looked up from germline, CDR1 is KGHSH and CDR2 is LQKENI. In nucleotides, the CDR3 is TGTGCCAGCTCACGGCAAACAGGGGAAAGGACCGGGGAGCTGTTTTTT. It translates to CASSRQTGERTGELFF.

The V call is TRBV5-8, the J call TRBJ2-3; D unclear. CDR1 and CDR2 from the germline V gene are SGHTS and YDEGEE. Trimming left V 6 bases short and J 7 bases short, with 12 bases between. The CDR3 length is 12 residues. The CDR3 nucleotides read TGTGCCAGCATAAAACTCGGTAATACGCAGTATTTT. Protein: CASIKLGNTQYF.

The chain employs TRBV6-1 and TRBJ1-6; perhaps TRBD1 as D (5 bases). This CDR3 spans 14 amino acids. Germline assignment: CDR1 MNHNS and CDR2 SASEGT. V dropped 10 bases and J dropped 5 bases, with 15 bases sitting between them. CDR3 sequence (DNA): TGTGCCATATCTGGGGGACGGGATAATTCACCCCTCCACTTT. It codes for CAISGGRDNSPLHF.

This chain connects TRBV5-1 to TRBJ2-2; no firm D call. The germline V gene encodes CDR1 SGHRS and CDR2 YFSETQ. V was cut by 0 bases and J by 5 bases, with 11 bases left in between. The CDR3 is 15 residues long. The CDR3 protein is CASSLVPKGTGELFF. The CDR3 DNA follows: TGCGCCAGCAGCTTGGTTCCTAAAGGGACCGGGGAGCTGTTTTTT.

This clone was recorded only once. This chain links TRBV6-5 with TRBJ1-3; the D gene is possibly TRBD1 (5 bases). Trimming took off 7 bases at V and 3 bases at J, with 10 bases between the two ends. This CDR3 contains 13 residues. Germline V gene sequence: CDR1 MNHEY, CDR2 SVGAGI. CDR3: CASIGTVGNTIYF. CDR3 bases: TGTGCCAGCATCGGGACTGTTGGAAACACCATATATTTT.